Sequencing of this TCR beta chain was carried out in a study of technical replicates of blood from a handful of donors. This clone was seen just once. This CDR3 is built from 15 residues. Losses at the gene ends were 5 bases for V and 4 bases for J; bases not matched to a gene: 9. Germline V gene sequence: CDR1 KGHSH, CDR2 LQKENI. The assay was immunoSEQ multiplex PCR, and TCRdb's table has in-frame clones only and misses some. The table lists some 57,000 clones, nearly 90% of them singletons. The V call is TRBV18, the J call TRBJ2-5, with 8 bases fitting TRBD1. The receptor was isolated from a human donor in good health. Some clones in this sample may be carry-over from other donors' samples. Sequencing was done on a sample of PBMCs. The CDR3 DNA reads TGTGCCAGCTCAGGGAACCAGGGGGCTGGAGAGACCCAGTACTTC. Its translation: CASSGNQGAGETQYF.